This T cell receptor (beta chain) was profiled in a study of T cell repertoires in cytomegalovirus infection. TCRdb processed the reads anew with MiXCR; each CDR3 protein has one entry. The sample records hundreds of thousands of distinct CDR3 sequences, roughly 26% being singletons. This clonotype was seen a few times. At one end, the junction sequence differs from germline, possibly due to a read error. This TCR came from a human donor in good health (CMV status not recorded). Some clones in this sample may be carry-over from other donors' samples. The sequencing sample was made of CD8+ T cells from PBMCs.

CDR3 nucleotide sequence: TGTGCCAGCAGTACGGGTTCTGGAGACACCATATATTTT. It specifies CASSTGSGDTIYF. V is TRBV9 and J is TRBJ1-3; the D is unclear. The CDR3 covers 13 residues. Germline V gene sequence: CDR1 SGDLS, CDR2 YYNGEE.